This T cell receptor (beta chain) originates from a study of T cells in tuberculosis. Study findings and constraints: GMM-specific TCRs were nearer to active tuberculosis alpha repertoires, suggesting expansion. A GMM-specific repertoire classifier reached approximately 84% accuracy, AUROC approximately 0.9.

Some clones are missing from TCRdb's copy, which holds only in-frame ones; the method was immunoSEQ multiplex PCR. The sample shows 38,000 or so clones, about 95% of them seen only once. A remark on this clone: Antigen specificity is unknown.

V lost 1 base and J 4 bases, leaving 13 bases between the germline ends. CDR1 is KGHSH, CDR2 LQKENI, per germline. The CDR3 contains 15 residues. Specimen: PBMCs. The V gene is TRBV18, the J gene TRBJ1-1; D is uncertain. The receptor comes from a donor between 5 and 29 years old with latent tuberculosis or without tuberculosis infection. The CDR3 region has the DNA TGTGCCAGCTCACCACTAGCAACTAGAGGCACTGAAGCTTTCTTT. Translated: CASSPLATRGTEAFF.